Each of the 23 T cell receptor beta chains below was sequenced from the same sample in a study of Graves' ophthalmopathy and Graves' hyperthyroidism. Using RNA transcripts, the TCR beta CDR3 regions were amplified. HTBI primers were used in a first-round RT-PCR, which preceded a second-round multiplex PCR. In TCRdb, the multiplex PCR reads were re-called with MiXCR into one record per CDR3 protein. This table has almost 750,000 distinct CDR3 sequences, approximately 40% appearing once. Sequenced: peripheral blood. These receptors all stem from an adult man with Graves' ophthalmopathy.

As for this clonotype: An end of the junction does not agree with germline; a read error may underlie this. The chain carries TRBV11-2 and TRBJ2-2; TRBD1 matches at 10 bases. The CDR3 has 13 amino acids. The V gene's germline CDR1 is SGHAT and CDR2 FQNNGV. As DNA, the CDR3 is TGTGCCAGCAGCGTAGACAGGGGGCGGGAGCTGTTTTTT. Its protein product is CASSVDRGRELFF.

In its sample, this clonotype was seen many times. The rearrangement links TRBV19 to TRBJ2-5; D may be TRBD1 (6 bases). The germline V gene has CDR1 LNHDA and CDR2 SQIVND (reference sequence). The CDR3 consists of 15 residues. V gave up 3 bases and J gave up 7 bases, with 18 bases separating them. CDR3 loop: CASSMGTGQMVTQYF. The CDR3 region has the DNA TGTGCCAGTAGTATGGGCACGGGACAAATGGTGACCCAGTACTTC.

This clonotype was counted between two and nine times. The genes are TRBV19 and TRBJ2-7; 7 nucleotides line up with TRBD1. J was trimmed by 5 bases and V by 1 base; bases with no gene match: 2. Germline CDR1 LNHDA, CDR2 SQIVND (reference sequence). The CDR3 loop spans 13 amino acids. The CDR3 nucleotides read TGTGCCAGTAGTATAGCAGGGGGAGACGAGCAGTACTTC. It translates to CASSIAGGDEQYF.

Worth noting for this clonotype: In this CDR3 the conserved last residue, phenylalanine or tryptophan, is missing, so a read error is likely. This CDR3 is CASSYDTIYEQYC. CDR3 DNA: TGTGCCAGCAGTTACGACACTATCTACGAGCAGTACTGC. The rearrangement joins TRBV5-5 to TRBJ2-7, with D unresolved. Trimming shortened V by 5 bases and J by 3 bases, and 12 bases separated the two germline ends. Germline V lookup: CDR1 SGHKS, CDR2 YYEKEE (reference sequence). The CDR3 is made up of 13 amino acids.

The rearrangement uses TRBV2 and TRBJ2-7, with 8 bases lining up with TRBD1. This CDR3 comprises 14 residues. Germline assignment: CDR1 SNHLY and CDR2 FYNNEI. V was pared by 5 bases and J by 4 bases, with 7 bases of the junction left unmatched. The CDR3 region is CASSRLTGDYEQYF. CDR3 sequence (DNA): TGTGCCAGCAGTCGTTTGACAGGGGATTACGAGCAGTACTTC.

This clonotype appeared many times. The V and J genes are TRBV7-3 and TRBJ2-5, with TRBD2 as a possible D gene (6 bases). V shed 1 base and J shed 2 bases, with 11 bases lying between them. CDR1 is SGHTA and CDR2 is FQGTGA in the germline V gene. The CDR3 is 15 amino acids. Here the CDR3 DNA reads TGTGCCAGCAGCTTAAACACGGGGACTCAAGAGACCCAGTACTTC. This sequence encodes CASSLNTGTQETQYF.

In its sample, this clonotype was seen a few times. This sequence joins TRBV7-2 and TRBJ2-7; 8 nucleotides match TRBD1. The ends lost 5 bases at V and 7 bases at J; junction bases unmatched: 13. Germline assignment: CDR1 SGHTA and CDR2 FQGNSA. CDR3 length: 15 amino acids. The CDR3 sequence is CASSQEGTGIGEQYF. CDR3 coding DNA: TGTGCCAGCAGCCAAGAGGGGACAGGAATAGGAGAGCAGTACTTC.

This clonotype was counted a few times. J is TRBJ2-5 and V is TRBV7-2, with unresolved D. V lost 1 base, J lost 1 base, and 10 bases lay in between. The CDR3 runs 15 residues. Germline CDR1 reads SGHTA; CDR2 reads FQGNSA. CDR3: CASSLGPRTQETQYF. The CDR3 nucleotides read TGTGCCAGCAGCTTAGGGCCCCGGACCCAAGAGACCCAGTACTTC.

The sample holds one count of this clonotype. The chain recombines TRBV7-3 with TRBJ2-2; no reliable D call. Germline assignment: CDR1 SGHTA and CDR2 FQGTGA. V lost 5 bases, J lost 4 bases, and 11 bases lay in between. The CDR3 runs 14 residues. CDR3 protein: CASSPLNRTGELFF. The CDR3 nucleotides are TGTGCCAGCAGCCCCTTAAATCGCACCGGGGAGCTGTTTTTT.

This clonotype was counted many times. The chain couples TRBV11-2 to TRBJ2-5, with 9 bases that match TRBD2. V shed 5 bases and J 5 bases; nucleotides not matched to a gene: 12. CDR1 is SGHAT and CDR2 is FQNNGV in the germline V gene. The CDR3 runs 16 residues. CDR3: CASSPHGAGGHETQYF. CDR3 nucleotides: TGTGCCAGCAGCCCGCACGGGGCGGGGGGGCACGAGACCCAGTACTTC.

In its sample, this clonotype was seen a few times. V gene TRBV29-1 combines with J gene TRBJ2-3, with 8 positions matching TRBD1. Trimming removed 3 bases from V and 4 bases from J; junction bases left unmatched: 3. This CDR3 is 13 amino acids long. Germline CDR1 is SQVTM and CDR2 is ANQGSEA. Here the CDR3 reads CSVETGEADTQYF. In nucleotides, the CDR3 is TGCAGCGTTGAGACAGGGGAGGCAGATACGCAGTATTTT.

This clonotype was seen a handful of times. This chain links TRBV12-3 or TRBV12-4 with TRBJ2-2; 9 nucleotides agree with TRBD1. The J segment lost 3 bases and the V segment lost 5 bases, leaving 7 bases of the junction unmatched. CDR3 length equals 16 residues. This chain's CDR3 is CASSPGQGSHTGELFF. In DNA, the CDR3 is TGTGCCAGCAGTCCGGGACAGGGATCGCACACCGGGGAGCTGTTTTTT.

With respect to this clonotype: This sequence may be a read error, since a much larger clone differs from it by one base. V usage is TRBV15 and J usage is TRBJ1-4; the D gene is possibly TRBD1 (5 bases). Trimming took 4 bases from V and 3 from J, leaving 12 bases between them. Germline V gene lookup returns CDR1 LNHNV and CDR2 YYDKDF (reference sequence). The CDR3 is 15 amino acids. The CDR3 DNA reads TGTGCCACCAGCAACTCGGGGGGGGCTAATGAAAAACTGTTTTTT. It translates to CATSNSGGANEKLFF.

As DNA, the CDR3 is TGTGCCAGCAGATCAGGGCAGGGAGGGGGCCAGCCCCAGCATTTT. The encoded protein is CASRSGQGGGQPQHF. The V gene is TRBV7-2, the J gene TRBJ1-5, with TRBD1 matching over 7 bases. V lost 6 bases, J lost 7 bases, and 12 bases stayed unmatched. The CDR3 sequence is 15 residues long. Germline V CDR1 and CDR2: SGHTA, FQGNSA. Using reference TRBV7-2 and TRBJ1-5 for the parts outside the CDR3, the full variable domain is GAGVSQSPSNKVTEKGKDVELRCDPISGHTALYWYRQSLGQGLEFLIYFQGNSAPDKSGLPSDRFSAERTGGSVSTLTIQRTQQEDSAVYLCASRSGQGGGQPQHFGDGTRLSIL.

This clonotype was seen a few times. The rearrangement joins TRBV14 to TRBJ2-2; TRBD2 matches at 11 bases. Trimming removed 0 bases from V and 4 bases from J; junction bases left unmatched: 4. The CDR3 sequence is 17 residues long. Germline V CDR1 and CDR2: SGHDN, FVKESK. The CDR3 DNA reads TGTGCCAGCAGCCAAGAAATTAGCGGGAGGGCCACCGGGGAGCTGTTTTTT. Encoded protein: CASSQEISGRATGELFF.

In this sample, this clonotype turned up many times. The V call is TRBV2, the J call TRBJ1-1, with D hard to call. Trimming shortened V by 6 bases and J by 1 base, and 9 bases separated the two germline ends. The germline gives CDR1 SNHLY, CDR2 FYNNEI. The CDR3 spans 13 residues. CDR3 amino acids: CASRDGGNTEAFF. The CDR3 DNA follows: TGTGCCAGCAGGGATGGTGGGAACACTGAAGCTTTCTTT. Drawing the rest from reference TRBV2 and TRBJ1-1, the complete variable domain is EPEVTQTPSHQVTQMGQEVILRCVPISNHLYFYWYRQILGQKVEFLVSFYNNEISEKSEIFDDQFSVERPDGSNFTLKIRSTKLEDSAMYFCASRDGGNTEAFFGQGTRLTVV.

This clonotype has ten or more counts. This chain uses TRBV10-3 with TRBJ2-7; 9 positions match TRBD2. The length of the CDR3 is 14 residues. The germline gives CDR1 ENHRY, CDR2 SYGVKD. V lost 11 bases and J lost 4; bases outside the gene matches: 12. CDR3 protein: CAAGASGAGYEQYF. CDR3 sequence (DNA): TGTGCCGCAGGGGCTAGCGGGGCCGGGTACGAGCAGTACTTC.

The CDR3 sequence is CASRNRGAGANVLTF. As DNA, the CDR3 is TGTGCCAGCCGCAACCGGGGGGCTGGGGCCAACGTCCTGACTTTC. V is TRBV7-9 and J is TRBJ2-6, with 7 nucleotides matching TRBD2. The J segment lost 2 bases and the V segment lost 8 bases, leaving 6 bases of the junction unmatched. CDR3 size: 15 residues. Germline values: CDR1 SEHNR, CDR2 FQNEAQ (reference sequence).

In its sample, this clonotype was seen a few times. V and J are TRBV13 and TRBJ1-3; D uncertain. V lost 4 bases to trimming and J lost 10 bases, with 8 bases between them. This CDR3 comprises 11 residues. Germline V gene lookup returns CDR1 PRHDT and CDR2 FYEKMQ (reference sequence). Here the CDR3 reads CASSYSRTIYF. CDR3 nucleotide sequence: TGTGCCAGCAGCTATAGTAGGACCATATATTTT.

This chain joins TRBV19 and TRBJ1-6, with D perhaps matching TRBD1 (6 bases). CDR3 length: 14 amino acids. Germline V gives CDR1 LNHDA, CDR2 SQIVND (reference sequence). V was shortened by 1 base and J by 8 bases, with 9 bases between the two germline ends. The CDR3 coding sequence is TGTGCCAGTAGTATAGCGGCAGGGGATTCACCCCTCCACTTT. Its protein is CASSIAAGDSPLHF. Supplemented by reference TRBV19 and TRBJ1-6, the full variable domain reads DGGITQSPKYLFRKEGQNVTLSCEQNLNHDAMYWYRQDPGQGLRLIYYSQIVNDFQKGDIAEGYSVSREKKESFPLTVTSAQKNPTAFYLCASSIAAGDSPLHFGNGTRLTVT.

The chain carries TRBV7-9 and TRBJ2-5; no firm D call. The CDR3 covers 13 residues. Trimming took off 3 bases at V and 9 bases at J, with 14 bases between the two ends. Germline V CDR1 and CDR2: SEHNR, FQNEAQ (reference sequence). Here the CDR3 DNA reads TGTGCCAGCAGCTTCACGACAAGGACGTCCCAGTACTTC. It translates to CASSFTTRTSQYF.

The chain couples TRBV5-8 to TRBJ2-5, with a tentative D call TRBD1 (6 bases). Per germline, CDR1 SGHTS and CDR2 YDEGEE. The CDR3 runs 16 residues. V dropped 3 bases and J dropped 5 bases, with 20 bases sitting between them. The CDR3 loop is CASSSFEQGVRETQYF. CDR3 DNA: TGTGCCAGCAGCTCGTTTGAACAGGGTGTGCGGGAGACCCAGTACTTC.

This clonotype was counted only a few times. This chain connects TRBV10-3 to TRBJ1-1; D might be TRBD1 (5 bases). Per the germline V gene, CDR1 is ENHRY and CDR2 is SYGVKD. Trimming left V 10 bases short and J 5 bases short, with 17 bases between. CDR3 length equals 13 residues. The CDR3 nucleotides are TGTGCCAGCCATCCCTTCGGGGGGACTGAAGCTTTCTTT. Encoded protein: CASHPFGGTEAFF.